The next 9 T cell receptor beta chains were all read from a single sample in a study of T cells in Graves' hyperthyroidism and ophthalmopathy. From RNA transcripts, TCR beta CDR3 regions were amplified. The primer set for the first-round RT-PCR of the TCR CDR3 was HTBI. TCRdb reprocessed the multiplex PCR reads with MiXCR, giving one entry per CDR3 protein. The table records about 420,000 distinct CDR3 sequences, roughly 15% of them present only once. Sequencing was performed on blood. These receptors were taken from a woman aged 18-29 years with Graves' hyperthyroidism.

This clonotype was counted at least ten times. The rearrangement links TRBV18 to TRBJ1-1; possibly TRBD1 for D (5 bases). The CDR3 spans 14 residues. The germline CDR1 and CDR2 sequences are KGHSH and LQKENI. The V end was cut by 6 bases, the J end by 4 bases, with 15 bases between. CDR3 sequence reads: CASSSGTAGTEAFF. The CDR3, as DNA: TGTGCCAGCTCCTCAGGGACTGCGGGCACTGAAGCTTTCTTT.

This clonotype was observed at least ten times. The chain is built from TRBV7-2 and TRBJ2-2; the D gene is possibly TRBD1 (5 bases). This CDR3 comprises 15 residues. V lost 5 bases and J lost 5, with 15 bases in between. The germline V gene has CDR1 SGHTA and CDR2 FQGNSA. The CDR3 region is CASSRQGGLTGELFF. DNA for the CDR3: TGTGCCAGCAGCCGCCAGGGTGGATTGACCGGGGAGCTGTTTTTT.

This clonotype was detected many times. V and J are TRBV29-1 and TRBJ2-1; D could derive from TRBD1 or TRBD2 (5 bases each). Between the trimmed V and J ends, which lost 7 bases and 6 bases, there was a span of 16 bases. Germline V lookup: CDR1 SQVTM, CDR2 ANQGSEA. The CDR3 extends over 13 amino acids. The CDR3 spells CSAASGTVNEQFF. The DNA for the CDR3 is TGCAGCGCCGCCTCCGGGACGGTCAATGAGCAGTTCTTC.

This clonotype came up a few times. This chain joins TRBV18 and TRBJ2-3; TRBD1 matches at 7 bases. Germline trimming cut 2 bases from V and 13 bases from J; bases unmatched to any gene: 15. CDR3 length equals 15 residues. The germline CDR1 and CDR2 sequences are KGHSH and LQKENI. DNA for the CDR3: TGTGCCAGCTCACCAGCGACAACTGACAGGGATCCCAAGTATTTT. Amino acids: CASSPATTDRDPKYF.

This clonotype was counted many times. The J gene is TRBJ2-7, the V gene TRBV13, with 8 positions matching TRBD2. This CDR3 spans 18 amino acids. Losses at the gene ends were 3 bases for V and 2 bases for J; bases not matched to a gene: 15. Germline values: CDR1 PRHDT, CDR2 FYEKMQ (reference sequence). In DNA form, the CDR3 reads TGTGCCAGCAGCTTCAGAGTACCGAAGCTAGCGGGTACCTACGAGCAGTACTTC. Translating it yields CASSFRVPKLAGTYEQYF.

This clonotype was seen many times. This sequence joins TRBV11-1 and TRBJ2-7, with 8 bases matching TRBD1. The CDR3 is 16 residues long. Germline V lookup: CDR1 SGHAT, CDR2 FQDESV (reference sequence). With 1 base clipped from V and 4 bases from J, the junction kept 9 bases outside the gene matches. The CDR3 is CASSLGSAGGWYEQYF. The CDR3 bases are TGTGCCAGCAGCTTAGGTTCGGCAGGGGGCTGGTACGAGCAGTACTTC.

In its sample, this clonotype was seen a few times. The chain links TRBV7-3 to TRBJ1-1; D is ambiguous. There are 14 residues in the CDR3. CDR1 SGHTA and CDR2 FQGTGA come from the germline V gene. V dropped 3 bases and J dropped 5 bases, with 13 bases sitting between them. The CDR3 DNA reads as TGTGCCAGCAGCTTGGCGGCAAGAGGGACTGAAGCTTTCTTT. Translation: CASSLAARGTEAFF. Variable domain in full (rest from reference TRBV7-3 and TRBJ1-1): GAGVSQTPSNKVTEKGKYVELRCDPISGHTALYWYRQSLGQGPEFLIYFQGTGAADDSGLPNDRFFAVRPEGSVSTLKIQRTERGDSAVYLCASSLAARGTEAFFGQGTRLTVV.

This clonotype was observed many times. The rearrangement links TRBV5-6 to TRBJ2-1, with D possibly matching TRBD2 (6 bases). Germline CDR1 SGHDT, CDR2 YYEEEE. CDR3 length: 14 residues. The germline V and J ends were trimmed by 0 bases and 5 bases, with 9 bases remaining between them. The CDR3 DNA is TGTGCCAGCAGCTTGGTTAGCGGAAACAATGAGCAGTTCTTC. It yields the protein CASSLVSGNNEQFF.

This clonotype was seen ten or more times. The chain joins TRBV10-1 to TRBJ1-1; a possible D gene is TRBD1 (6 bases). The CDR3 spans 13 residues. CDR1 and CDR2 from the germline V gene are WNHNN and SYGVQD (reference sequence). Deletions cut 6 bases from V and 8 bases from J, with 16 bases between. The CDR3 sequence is CASSALSGAEAFF. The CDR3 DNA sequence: TGCGCCAGCAGCGCCTTGTCGGGGGCCGAAGCTTTCTTT.